The following is a T cell receptor beta chain sequence with its context. The CDR3 spans 15 residues. In germline, CDR1 is LNHDA, CDR2 SQIVND (reference sequence). J was trimmed by 0 bases and V by 5 bases; bases with no gene match: 5. The sample comes from a study of blood T cell repertoires in COVID-19. Looking at the study overall: The origin of the acute and convalescent COVID-19 samples was the United States, Italy and Spain. T cells, B-cell-depleted T cells, or PBMCs provided the cDNA or gDNA that served as material.

The protocol was immunoSEQ multiplex PCR, while the TCRdb copy is restricted to in-frame clones and leaves out a portion. The repertoire holds about 110,000 clones, with around 75% as singletons. The receptor's source is a human donor with acute or convalescent COVID-19. The donor label of this sample is uncertain. The V gene is TRBV19, the J gene TRBJ2-3; 7 bases are a match to TRBD1. The sequenced material came from peripheral blood. This CDR3 reads CASSPWDSSTDTQYF. The CDR3, as DNA: TGTGCCAGTAGTCCGTGGGACAGTAGCACAGATACGCAGTATTTT.